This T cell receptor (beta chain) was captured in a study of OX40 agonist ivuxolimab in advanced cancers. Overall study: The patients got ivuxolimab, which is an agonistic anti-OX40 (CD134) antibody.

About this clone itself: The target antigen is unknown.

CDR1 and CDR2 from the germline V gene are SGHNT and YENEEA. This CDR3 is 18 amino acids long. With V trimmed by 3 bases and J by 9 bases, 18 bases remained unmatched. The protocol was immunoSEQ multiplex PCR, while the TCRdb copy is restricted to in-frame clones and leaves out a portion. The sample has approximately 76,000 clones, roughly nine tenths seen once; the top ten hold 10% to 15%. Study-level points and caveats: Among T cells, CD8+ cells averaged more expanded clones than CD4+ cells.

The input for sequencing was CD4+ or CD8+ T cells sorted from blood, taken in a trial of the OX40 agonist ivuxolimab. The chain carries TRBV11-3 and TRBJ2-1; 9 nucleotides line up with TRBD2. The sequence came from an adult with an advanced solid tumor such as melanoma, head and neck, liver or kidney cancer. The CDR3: CASSFSASGILTIGEQFF. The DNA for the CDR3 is TGTGCCAGCAGCTTTTCCGCTAGCGGGATTCTAACAATAGGTGAGCAGTTCTTC.